This T cell receptor beta chain emerged from a study of CD8 T cells in ankylosing spondylitis. Study-level findings and limits: Disease-linked clones displayed a CD8+ phenotype and appeared relatively rarely in peripheral blood. Earlier studies detected some motif variants in reactive arthritis synovial fluid and blood.

This clonotype has more than one count but fewer than ten. The target antigen is unknown. A quantitative 5'-RACE method, one with molecular barcodes, was used to make TCR beta libraries. One entry per CDR3 protein, called by TCRdb with MiXCR from the 5' RACE reads. The sample records more than 250,000 distinct CDR3 sequences, around a tenth being singletons. The junction had 7 bases not matched to a gene; V was cut back by 6 bases and J by 4 bases. Looked up from germline, CDR1 is SQVTM and CDR2 is ANQGSEA. The CDR3 contains 14 residues. The V and J genes are TRBV29-1 and TRBJ2-2; 8 positions match TRBD1. The sequencing sample was made of blood, either unsorted or a sorted T cell fraction (not recorded which). This TCR came from a female donor with ankylosing spondylitis or in good health (not recorded which). The CDR3 protein is CSVTDRGVTGELFF. CDR3 sequence (DNA): TGCAGCGTCACAGACAGGGGAGTCACCGGGGAGCTGTTTTTT.